The source of this T cell receptor beta chain is a study of CD8 T cells in ankylosing spondylitis. Researchers built TCR beta libraries using quantitative 5'-RACE with molecular barcodes. TCRdb recomputed calls from the 5' RACE reads with MiXCR, one row per CDR3 protein. The sample yields a few hundred thousand distinct CDR3 sequences, less than 25% seen once. Concerning this clonotype itself: Antigen unknown.

The CDR3 totals 13 residues. V was pared by 8 bases and J by 1 base, with 10 bases between. The V gene's germline CDR1 is MNHEY and CDR2 SMNVEV (reference sequence). Study-wide results and limits: What seemed typical of ankylosing spondylitis blood was a TCR beta motif built from 8 or 9 highly homologous variants.

This sequence was found in a female donor with ankylosing spondylitis or in good health (not recorded which). Source material: blood, either unsorted or a sorted T cell fraction (not recorded which). J is TRBJ2-3 and V is TRBV27; D remains ambiguous. Written as DNA, the CDR3 is TGTGCCAGCGGGGTGGTAGGCACAGATACGCAGTATTTT. Its protein is CASGVVGTDTQYF.